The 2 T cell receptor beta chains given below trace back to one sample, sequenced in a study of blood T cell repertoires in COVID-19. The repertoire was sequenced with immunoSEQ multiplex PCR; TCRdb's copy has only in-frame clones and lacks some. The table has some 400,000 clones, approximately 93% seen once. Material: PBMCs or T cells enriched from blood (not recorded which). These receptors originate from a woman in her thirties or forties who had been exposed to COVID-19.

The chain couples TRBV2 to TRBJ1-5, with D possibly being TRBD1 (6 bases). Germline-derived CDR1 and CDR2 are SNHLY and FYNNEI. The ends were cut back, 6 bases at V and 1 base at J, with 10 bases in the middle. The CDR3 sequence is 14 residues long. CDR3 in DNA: TGTGCCAGCAGAATACAGGGAAGCAATCAGCCCCAGCATTTT. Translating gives CASRIQGSNQPQHF.

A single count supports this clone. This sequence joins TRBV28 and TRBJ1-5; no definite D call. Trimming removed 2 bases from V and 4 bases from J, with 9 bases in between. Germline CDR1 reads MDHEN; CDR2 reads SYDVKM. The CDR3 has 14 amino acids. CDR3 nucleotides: TGTGCCAGCAGTTTAGAGGTCTTGAATCAGCCCCAGCATTTT. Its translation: CASSLEVLNQPQHF.